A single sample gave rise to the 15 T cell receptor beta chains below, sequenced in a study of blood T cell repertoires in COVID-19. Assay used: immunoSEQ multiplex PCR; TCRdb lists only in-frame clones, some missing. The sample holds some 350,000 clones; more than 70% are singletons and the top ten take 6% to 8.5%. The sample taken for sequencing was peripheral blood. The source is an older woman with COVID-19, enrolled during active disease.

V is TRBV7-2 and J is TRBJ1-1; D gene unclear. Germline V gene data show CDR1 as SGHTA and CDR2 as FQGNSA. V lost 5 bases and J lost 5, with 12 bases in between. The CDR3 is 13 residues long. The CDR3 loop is CASSPSSVTEAFF. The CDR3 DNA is TGTGCCAGCAGCCCAAGTTCGGTAACTGAAGCTTTCTTT.

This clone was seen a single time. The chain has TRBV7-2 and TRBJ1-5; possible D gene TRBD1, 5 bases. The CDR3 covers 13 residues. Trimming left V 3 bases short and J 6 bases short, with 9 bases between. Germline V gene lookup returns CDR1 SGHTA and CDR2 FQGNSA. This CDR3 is CASSLSRAQPQHF. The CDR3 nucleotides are TGTGCCAGCAGCTTGAGCAGGGCTCAGCCCCAGCATTTT.

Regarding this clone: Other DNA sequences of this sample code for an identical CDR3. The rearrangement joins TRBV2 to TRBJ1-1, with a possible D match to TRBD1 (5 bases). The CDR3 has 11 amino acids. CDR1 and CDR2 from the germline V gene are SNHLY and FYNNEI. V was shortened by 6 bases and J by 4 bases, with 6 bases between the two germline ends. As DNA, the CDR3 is TGTGCCAGCAGGGGGGGCACTGAAGCTTTCTTT. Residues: CASRGGTEAFF.

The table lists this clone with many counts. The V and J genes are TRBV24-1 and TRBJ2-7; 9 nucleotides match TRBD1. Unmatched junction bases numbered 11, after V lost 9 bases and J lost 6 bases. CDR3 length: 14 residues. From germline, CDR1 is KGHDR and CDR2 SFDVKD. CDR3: CATPVLGQGREQYF. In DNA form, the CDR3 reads TGTGCCACCCCTGTGTTGGGACAGGGCCGCGAGCAGTACTTC.

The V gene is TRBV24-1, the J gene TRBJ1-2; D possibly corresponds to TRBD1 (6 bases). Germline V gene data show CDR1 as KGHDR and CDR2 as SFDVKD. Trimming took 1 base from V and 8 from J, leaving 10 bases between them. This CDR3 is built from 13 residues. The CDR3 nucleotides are TGTGCCACCAGTGATTTCGCAGGGGAAGGCTACACCTTC. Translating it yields CATSDFAGEGYTF.

CDR3 in amino acids: CASRTGYTEAFF. The CDR3 nucleotides are TGTGCCAGCAGAACAGGGTACACTGAAGCTTTCTTT. This rearrangement joins TRBV11-2 to TRBJ1-1, with a possible D match to TRBD1 (6 bases). The ends were cut back, 6 bases at V and 3 bases at J, with 8 bases in the middle. This CDR3 spans 12 amino acids. Germline V gene lookup returns CDR1 SGHAT and CDR2 FQNNGV.

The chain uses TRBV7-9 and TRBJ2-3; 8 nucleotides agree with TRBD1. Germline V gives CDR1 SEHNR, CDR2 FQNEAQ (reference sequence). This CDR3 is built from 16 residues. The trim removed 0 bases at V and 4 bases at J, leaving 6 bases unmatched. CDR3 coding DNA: TGTGCCAGCAGCTTAGCAACAGGGGGTAGGGCAGATACGCAGTATTTT. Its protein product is CASSLATGGRADTQYF. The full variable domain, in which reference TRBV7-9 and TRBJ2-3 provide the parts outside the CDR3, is DTGVSQNPRHKITKRGQNVTFRCDPISEHNRLYWYRQTLGQGPEFLTYFQNEAQLEKSRLLSDRFSAERPKGSFSTLEIQRTEQGDSAMYLCASSLATGGRADTQYFGPGTRLTVL.

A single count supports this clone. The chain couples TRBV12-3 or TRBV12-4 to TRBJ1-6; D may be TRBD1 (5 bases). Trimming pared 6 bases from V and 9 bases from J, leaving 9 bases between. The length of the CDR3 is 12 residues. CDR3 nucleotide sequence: TGTGCCAGCAGCCCGGGGGGTTCACCCCTCCACTTT. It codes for CASSPGGSPLHF.

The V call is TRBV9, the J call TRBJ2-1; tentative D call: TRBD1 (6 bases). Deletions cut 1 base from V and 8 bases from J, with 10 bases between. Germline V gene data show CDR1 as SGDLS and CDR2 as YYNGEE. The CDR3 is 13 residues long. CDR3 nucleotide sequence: TGTGCCAGCAGCGTATCTGGGGGCGATGAGCAGTTCTTC. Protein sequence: CASSVSGGDEQFF. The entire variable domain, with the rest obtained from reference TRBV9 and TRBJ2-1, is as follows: DSGVTQTPKHLITATGQRVTLRCSPRSGDLSVYWYQQSLDQGLQFLIQYYNGEERAKGNILERFSAQQFPDLHSELNLSSLELGDSALYFCASSVSGGDEQFFGPGTRLTVL.

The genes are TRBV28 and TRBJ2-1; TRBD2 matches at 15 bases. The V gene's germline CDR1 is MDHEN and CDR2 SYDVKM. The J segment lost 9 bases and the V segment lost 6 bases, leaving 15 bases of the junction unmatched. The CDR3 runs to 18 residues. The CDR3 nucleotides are TGTGCCAGCAGCTCCATTGGACTAGCGGGGGGGCGTAGTAGTGAGCAGTTCTTC. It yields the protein CASSSIGLAGGRSSEQFF.

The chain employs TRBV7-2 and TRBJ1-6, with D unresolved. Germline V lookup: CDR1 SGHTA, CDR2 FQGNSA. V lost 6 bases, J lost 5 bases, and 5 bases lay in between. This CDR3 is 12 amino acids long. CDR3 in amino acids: CASSPNNSPLHF. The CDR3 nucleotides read TGTGCCAGCAGTCCAAATAATTCACCCCTCCACTTT.

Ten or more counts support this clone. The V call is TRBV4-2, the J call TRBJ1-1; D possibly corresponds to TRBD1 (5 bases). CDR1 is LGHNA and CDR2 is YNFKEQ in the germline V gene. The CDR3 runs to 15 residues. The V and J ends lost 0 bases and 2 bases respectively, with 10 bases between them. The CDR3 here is CASSQETATNTEAFF. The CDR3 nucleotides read TGTGCCAGCAGCCAAGAGACAGCAACCAACACTGAAGCTTTCTTT.

CDR3 DNA: TGTGCCAGCAGCAGGTCTGGGACAGGGTCCAGCGGGGAAGAGACCCAGTACTTC. This translates into CASSRSGTGSSGEETQYF. V and J are TRBV28 and TRBJ2-5, with 9 bases identical to TRBD1. Trimming cost V 6 bases and J 3 bases; bases outside gene matches: 17. This CDR3 is 18 amino acids long. Germline lookup yields CDR1 MDHEN and CDR2 SYDVKM.

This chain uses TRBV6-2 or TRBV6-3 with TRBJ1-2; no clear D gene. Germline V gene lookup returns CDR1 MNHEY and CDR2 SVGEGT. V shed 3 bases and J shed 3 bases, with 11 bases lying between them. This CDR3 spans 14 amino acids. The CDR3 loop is CASSYSTGDYGYTF. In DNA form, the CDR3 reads TGTGCCAGCAGTTATTCAACCGGGGACTATGGCTACACCTTC.

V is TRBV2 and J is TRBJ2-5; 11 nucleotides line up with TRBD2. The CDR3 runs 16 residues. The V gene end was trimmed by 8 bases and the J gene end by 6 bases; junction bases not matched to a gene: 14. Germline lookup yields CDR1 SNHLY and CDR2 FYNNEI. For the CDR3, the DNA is TGTGCCAGCGGAGACCGAAATAGCGGGGGGGCAAAGACCCAGTACTTC. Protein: CASGDRNSGGAKTQYF.